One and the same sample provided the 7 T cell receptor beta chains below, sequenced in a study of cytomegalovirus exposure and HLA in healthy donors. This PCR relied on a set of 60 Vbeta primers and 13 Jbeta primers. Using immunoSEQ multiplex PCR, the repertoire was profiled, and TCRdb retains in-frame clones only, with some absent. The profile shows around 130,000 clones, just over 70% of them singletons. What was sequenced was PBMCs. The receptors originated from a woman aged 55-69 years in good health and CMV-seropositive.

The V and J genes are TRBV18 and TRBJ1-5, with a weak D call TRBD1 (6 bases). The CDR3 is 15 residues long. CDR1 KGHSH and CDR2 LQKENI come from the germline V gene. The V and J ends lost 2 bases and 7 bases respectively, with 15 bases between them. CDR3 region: CASSPNGGLGQPQHF. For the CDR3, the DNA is TGTGCCAGCTCACCAAACGGGGGGCTAGGGCAGCCCCAGCATTTT.

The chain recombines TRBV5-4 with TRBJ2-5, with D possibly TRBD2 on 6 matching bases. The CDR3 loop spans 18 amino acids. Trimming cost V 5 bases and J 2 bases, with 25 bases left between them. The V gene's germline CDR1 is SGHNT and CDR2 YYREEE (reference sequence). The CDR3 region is CASRSALGGALQQETQYF. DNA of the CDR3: TGTGCCAGCAGGTCTGCGTTAGGCGGGGCATTACAACAAGAGACCCAGTACTTC.

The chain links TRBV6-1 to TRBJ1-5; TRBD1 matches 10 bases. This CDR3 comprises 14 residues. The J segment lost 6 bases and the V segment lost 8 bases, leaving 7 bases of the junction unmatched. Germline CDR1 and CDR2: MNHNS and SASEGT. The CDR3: CASAPGTGAQPQHF. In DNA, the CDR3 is TGTGCCAGCGCCCCCGGGACAGGGGCTCAGCCCCAGCATTTT.

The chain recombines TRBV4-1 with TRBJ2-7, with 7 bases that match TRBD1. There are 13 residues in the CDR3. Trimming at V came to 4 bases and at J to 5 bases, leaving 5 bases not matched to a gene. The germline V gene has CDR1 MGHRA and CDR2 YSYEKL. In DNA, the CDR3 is TGCGCCAGCAGCCCAGGGGGTATCAACGAGCAGTACTTC. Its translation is CASSPGGINEQYF.

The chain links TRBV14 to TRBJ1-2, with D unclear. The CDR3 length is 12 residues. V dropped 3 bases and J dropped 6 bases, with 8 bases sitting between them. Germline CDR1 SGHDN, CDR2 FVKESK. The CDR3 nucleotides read TGTGCCAGCAGCCATTTGGCAGATGGCTACACCTTC. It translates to CASSHLADGYTF.

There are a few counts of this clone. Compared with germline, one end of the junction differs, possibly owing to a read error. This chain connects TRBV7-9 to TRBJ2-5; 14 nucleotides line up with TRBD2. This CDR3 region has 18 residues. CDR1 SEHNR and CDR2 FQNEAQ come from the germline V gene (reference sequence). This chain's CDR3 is CSSSLALGLAGGLGTQYF. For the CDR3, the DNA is TGTTCCAGCAGCTTAGCGCTTGGACTAGCGGGGGGCCTAGGGACCCAGTACTTC.

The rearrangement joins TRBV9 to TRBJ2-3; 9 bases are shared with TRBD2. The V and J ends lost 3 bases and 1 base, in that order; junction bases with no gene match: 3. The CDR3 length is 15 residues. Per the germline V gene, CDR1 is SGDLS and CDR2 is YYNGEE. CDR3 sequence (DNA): TGTGCCAGCAGCGCAGTAGCGGGGGGCACAGATACGCAGTATTTT. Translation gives CASSAVAGGTDTQYF.